This T cell receptor beta chain was identified during a study of T cells in Graves' hyperthyroidism and ophthalmopathy. Study-wide findings and caveats: Stable hyperthyroidism and ophthalmopathy were separated using 13 V-J signatures.

This clonotype has only a few counts. No antigen is known for it. The PBMCs had their origin in roughly 9.4 ml of fresh peripheral blood. Amplified TCR beta CDR3 regions derived from RNA transcripts. An initial round of RT-PCR targeting the TCR CDR3 relied on the HTBI primer set. TCRdb processed the multiplex PCR reads anew with MiXCR; each CDR3 protein has one entry. The sample lists fewer than 600,000 distinct CDR3 sequences, roughly an eighth occurring once. Germline trimming cut 1 base from V and 5 bases from J; bases unmatched to any gene: 9. This CDR3 spans 16 amino acids. Germline CDR1 SGHRS, CDR2 YFSETQ.

The receptor's source is a woman between 18 and 29 years old with Graves' hyperthyroidism. The sample was blood. V is TRBV5-1 and J is TRBJ1-1; 9 bases align to TRBD1. In nucleotides, the CDR3 is TGCGCCAGCAGCTTGTCATGGGGGGACAGGGTGACTGAAGCTTTCTTT. This encodes CASSLSWGDRVTEAFF.